The 14 T cell receptor beta chains given below trace back to one sample, sequenced in a study of blood T cell repertoires in COVID-19. Produced via immunoSEQ multiplex PCR; TCRdb's table is partial and in-frame only. The table has 360,000 or so clones, roughly four fifths seen once. Sequenced: PBMCs or T cells enriched from blood (not recorded which). These receptors were taken from a woman between 45 and 65 years old who had recovered from COVID-19.

In this sample, this clone turned up once. The chain is built from TRBV18 and TRBJ1-2, with D possibly matching TRBD1 (6 bases). The V and J ends lost 5 bases and 7 bases respectively, with 14 bases between them. The CDR3 has 13 amino acids. The germline V gene has CDR1 KGHSH and CDR2 LQKENI. The CDR3 DNA follows: TGTGCCAGCTCAGACAACAGGGCTGGTGGCTACACCTTC. Translated, it gives CASSDNRAGGYTF.

The chain is built from TRBV5-5 and TRBJ1-2, with 12 bases aligning to TRBD1. Germline CDR1 is SGHKS and CDR2 is YYEKEE (reference sequence). The CDR3 spans 15 residues. V shed 5 bases, J shed 6 bases, and the junction held 8 bases outside the gene matches. The CDR3, as DNA: TGTGCCAGCAGATCCCCGGGACAGGGGGCGCATGGCTACACCTTC. As protein: CASRSPGQGAHGYTF.

This clone was detected only once. The J gene is TRBJ1-1, the V gene TRBV3-1 (or the pseudogene TRBV3-2); 8 nucleotides match TRBD1. The CDR3 has 13 residues. The trim removed 4 bases at V and 5 bases at J, leaving 3 bases unmatched. Germline values: CDR1 LGHDT, CDR2 YNNKEL (reference sequence). The CDR3, as DNA: TGTGCCAGCAGCCGGACAGGGCGAACTGAAGCTTTCTTT. It encodes CASSRTGRTEAFF.

The chain is built from TRBV19 and TRBJ1-1; D ambiguous. The V end was cut by 4 bases, the J end by 1 base, with 10 bases between. CDR1 is LNHDA and CDR2 is SQIVND in the germline V gene (reference sequence). The CDR3 is made up of 14 amino acids. CDR3 sequence (DNA): TGTGCCAGTAGTACCCGGCGGGGGAACACTGAAGCTTTCTTT. It specifies CASSTRRGNTEAFF.

The chain uses TRBV3-1 (or the pseudogene TRBV3-2) and TRBJ1-4, with D possibly being TRBD1 (5 bases). The V and J ends lost 4 bases and 3 bases respectively, with 12 bases between them. CDR1 and CDR2 from the germline V gene are LGHDT and YNNKEL (reference sequence). The CDR3 is 15 amino acids. CDR3: CASSPFRGANEKLFF. The CDR3 nucleotides read TGTGCCAGCAGCCCCTTCCGGGGGGCTAATGAAAAACTGTTTTTT.

The chain combines TRBV28 with TRBJ1-1; 8 bases fit TRBD1. The CDR3 runs to 14 residues. The germline V gene has CDR1 MDHEN and CDR2 SYDVKM. The V segment lost 6 bases and the J segment 2 bases; nucleotides outside the gene matches: 5. The chain's CDR3 is CASRWTGSNTEAFF. The CDR3 DNA reads as TGTGCCAGCAGATGGACAGGGAGCAACACTGAAGCTTTCTTT.

The gene calls are TRBV29-1 and TRBJ1-4; TRBD1 matches at 7 bases. V trimming: 6 bases; J trimming: 2 bases; junction bases outside the gene matches: 6. The CDR3 length is 14 residues. CDR1 and CDR2 from the germline V gene are SQVTM and ANQGSEA. CDR3 region: CSVADRATNEKLFF. The DNA for the CDR3 is TGCAGCGTCGCCGACAGGGCTACTAATGAAAAACTGTTTTTT. The entire variable domain, with the rest obtained from reference TRBV29-1 and TRBJ1-4, is as follows: SAVISQKPSRDICQRGTSLTIQCQVDSQVTMMFWYRQQPGQSLTLIATANQGSEATYESGFVIDKFPISRPNLTFSTLTVSNMSPEDSSIYLCSVADRATNEKLFFGSGTQLSVL.

This clone was seen more than once but under ten times. The V gene is TRBV19, the J gene TRBJ1-1; D is possibly TRBD1 (5 bases). The CDR3 is made up of 14 amino acids. Trimming took off 4 bases at V and 1 base at J, with 10 bases between the two ends. Germline V gene data show CDR1 as LNHDA and CDR2 as SQIVND (reference sequence). CDR3 in DNA: TGTGCCAGTAGTACGGGACTGCCGAACACTGAAGCTTTCTTT. Its translation: CASSTGLPNTEAFF.

The genes are TRBV2 and TRBJ2-2; 9 nucleotides line up with TRBD1. The J segment lost 6 bases and the V segment lost 6 bases, leaving 8 bases of the junction unmatched. CDR3 length: 15 amino acids. The germline gives CDR1 SNHLY, CDR2 FYNNEI. CDR3 nucleotide sequence: TGTGCCAGCAGCCCTGACAGGGGGTGGTCCGGGGAGCTGTTTTTT. Its protein is CASSPDRGWSGELFF.

The V call is TRBV29-1, the J call TRBJ2-1; no reliable D call. The germline V gene has CDR1 SQVTM and CDR2 ANQGSEA. The CDR3 totals 11 residues. Trimming removed 7 bases at V and 4 bases at J, with 8 bases between. CDR3 in DNA: TGCAGCGCTGGGCTGTACAATGAGCAGTTCTTC. Its translation is CSAGLYNEQFF.

This clone came up a few times. V gene TRBV29-1 combines with J gene TRBJ1-2; D gene uncertain. The germline gives CDR1 SQVTM, CDR2 ANQGSEA. The CDR3 extends over 15 amino acids. Trimming removed 6 bases at V and 6 bases at J, with 23 bases between. CDR3 nucleotide sequence: TGCAGCGTGCCGCAGTGGGCGCGATCCGGGAATGGCTACACCTTC. The encoded protein is CSVPQWARSGNGYTF.

The gene calls are TRBV19 and TRBJ1-1, with 7 bases identical to TRBD1. CDR1 and CDR2 (germline): LNHDA, SQIVND (reference sequence). V lost 4 bases and J lost 0; bases outside the gene matches: 5. The CDR3 sequence is 15 residues long. The CDR3 DNA reads TGTGCCAGTAGTACCGGACAGGTCGTGAACACTGAAGCTTTCTTT. The encoded protein is CASSTGQVVNTEAFF.

This clone appeared once. The chain is built from TRBV3-1 (or the pseudogene TRBV3-2) and TRBJ1-4; D remains unclear. Trimming removed 1 base at V and 3 bases at J, with 18 bases between. CDR1 and CDR2 (germline): LGHDT, YNNKEL (reference sequence). This CDR3 comprises 18 residues. The CDR3 sequence: CASSQGPASGVPNEKLFF. As DNA, the CDR3 is TGTGCCAGCAGCCAAGGCCCAGCGTCCGGGGTTCCTAATGAAAAACTGTTTTTT.

This chain links TRBV13 with TRBJ2-3; D not resolved. Germline CDR1 PRHDT, CDR2 FYEKMQ (reference sequence). The CDR3 loop spans 13 amino acids. The V end was cut by 5 bases, the J end by 0 bases, with 6 bases between. CDR3 sequence reads: CASSHRSTDTQYF. DNA of the CDR3: TGTGCCAGCAGCCACAGAAGCACAGATACGCAGTATTTT.